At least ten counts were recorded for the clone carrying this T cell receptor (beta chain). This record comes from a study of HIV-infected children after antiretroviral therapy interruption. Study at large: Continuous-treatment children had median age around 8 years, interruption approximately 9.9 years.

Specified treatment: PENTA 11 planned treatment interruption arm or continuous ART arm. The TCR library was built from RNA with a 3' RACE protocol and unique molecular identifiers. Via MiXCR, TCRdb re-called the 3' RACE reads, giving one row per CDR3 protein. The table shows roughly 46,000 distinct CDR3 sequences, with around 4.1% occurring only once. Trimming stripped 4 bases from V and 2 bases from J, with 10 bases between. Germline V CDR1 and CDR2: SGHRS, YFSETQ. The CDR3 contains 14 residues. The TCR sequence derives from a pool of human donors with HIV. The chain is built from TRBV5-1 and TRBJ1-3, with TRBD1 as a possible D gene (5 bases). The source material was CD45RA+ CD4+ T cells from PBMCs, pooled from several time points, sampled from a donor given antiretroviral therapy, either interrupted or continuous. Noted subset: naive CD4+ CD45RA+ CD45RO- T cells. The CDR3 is CASSPGTAGNTIYF. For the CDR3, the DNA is TGCGCCAGCAGCCCTGGGACGGCTGGAAACACCATATATTTT.